One and the same sample provided the 28 T cell receptor beta chains below, sequenced in a study of blood T cell repertoires in COVID-19. Produced via immunoSEQ multiplex PCR; TCRdb's table is partial and in-frame only. Seen here are approximately 180,000 clones, about 80% observed once, and the top ten hold 4% to 6.5%. Material for sequencing was PBMCs or T cells enriched from blood (not recorded which). The receptor set was obtained from a woman in her sixties with acute COVID-19.

The chain joins TRBV6-2 or TRBV6-3 to TRBJ1-3; D call uncertain. The germline CDR1 and CDR2 sequences are MNHEY and SVGEGT. Deletions cut 4 bases from V and 4 bases from J, with 11 bases between. The CDR3 runs 14 residues. The CDR3 reads CASSSPGGGNTIYF. The CDR3 nucleotides read TGTGCCAGCAGTTCCCCCGGAGGAGGAAACACCATATATTTT.

J is TRBJ1-3 and V is TRBV7-2; tentatively, D is TRBD1 (5 bases). CDR3 size: 17 residues. From germline, CDR1 is SGHTA and CDR2 FQGNSA. V gave up 4 bases and J gave up 0 bases, with 16 bases separating them. In DNA, the CDR3 is TGTGCCAGCAGCTATCTTGGGGTGACAGTCTCTGGAAACACCATATATTTT. It yields the protein CASSYLGVTVSGNTIYF. Together with reference TRBV7-2 and TRBJ1-3, the CDR3 gives the full variable domain: GAGVSQSPSNKVTEKGKDVELRCDPISGHTALYWYRQSLGQGLEFLIYFQGNSAPDKSGLPSDRFSAERTGGSVSTLTIQRTQQEDSAVYLCASSYLGVTVSGNTIYFGEGSWLTVV.

The chain links TRBV9 to TRBJ2-1; perhaps TRBD2 as D (5 bases). The CDR3 length is 16 residues. Trimming removed 5 bases from V and 7 bases from J, with 22 bases in between. The germline gives CDR1 SGDLS, CDR2 YYNGEE. CDR3 sequence (DNA): TGTGCCAGCAGTAACCTAGCCCTAGTCAACGGGAATGAGCAGTTCTTC. Amino acid sequence: CASSNLALVNGNEQFF.

CDR3 loop: CASSLRRSYEQYV. Here the CDR3 DNA reads TGTGCCAGCAGTTTAAGGAGATCCTACGAGCAGTACGTC. The chain has TRBV28 and TRBJ2-7; no clear D. The V end lost 2 bases, the J end lost 1 base, and 6 bases lay between the germline ends. The CDR3 covers 13 residues. Germline V gene sequence: CDR1 MDHEN, CDR2 SYDVKM.

The V gene is TRBV6-2 or TRBV6-3, the J gene TRBJ2-1; 8 nucleotides agree with TRBD2. CDR1 is MNHEY and CDR2 is SVGEGT in the germline V gene. V was pared by 6 bases and J by 2 bases, with 15 bases of the junction left unmatched. This CDR3 contains 18 residues. For the CDR3, the DNA is TGTGCCAGCAGCGCCCTCGGTCCCCTAGCGGGCCCCTACAATGAGCAGTTCTTC. Translation: CASSALGPLAGPYNEQFF.

The gene calls are TRBV12-3 or TRBV12-4 and TRBJ1-2; tentative D call: TRBD1 (6 bases). The CDR3 has 12 amino acids. V was clipped by 6 bases and J by 1 base, with 6 bases between them. The DNA for the CDR3 is TGTGCCAGCAGGGACAGTAACTATGGCTACACCTTC. This translates into CASRDSNYGYTF.

The chain joins TRBV7-2 to TRBJ2-5; the D is unclear. Germline V gene data show CDR1 as SGHTA and CDR2 as FQGNSA. V shed 3 bases and J shed 8 bases, with 10 bases lying between them. CDR3 length: 12 amino acids. The CDR3 is CASSFSPVTQYF. The CDR3 DNA follows: TGTGCCAGCAGCTTTAGCCCGGTAACCCAGTACTTC.

The chain links TRBV10-1 to TRBJ1-5, with a weak D call TRBD1 (5 bases). The CDR3 spans 13 residues. V was clipped by 2 bases and J by 4 bases, with 6 bases between them. Germline V gene sequence: CDR1 WNHNN, CDR2 SYGVQD (reference sequence). DNA of the CDR3: TGCGCCAGCAGTGAGGGGGCGAATCAGCCCCAGCATTTT. Translated, it gives CASSEGANQPQHF.

The rearrangement uses TRBV20-1 and TRBJ1-6; D is possibly TRBD1 (6 bases). Germline V gives CDR1 DFQATT, CDR2 SNEGSKA (reference sequence). The CDR3 covers 11 residues. The germline V and J ends were trimmed by 5 bases and 9 bases, with 8 bases remaining between them. CDR3 coding DNA: TGCAGTGCTTTACAGGGTTCACCCCTCCACTTT. Its translation: CSALQGSPLHF.

J is TRBJ1-4 and V is TRBV7-9; D unclear. This CDR3 contains 14 residues. V was shortened by 5 bases and J by 1 base, with 8 bases between the two germline ends. Germline CDR1 SEHNR, CDR2 FQNEAQ (reference sequence). CDR3 coding DNA: TGTGCCAGCAGCCTACAGCTAACTAATGAAAAACTGTTTTTT. Its translation: CASSLQLTNEKLFF. Based on the CDR3 plus reference TRBV7-9 and TRBJ1-4, the full variable domain is DTGVSQNPRHKITKRGQNVTFRCDPISEHNRLYWYRQTLGQGPEFLTYFQNEAQLEKSRLLSDRFSAERPKGSFSTLEIQRTEQGDSAMYLCASSLQLTNEKLFFGSGTQLSVL.

At least ten counts were recorded for this clone. The chain uses TRBV7-9 and TRBJ1-6; TRBD1 aligns across 7 bases. The CDR3 is 15 residues long. Trimming cost V 1 base and J 8 bases; bases outside gene matches: 5. Per the germline V gene, CDR1 is SEHNR and CDR2 is FQNEAQ (reference sequence). The CDR3 loop reads CASSLVAGGYSPLHF. CDR3 nucleotide sequence: TGTGCCAGCAGCTTAGTTGCAGGGGGATATTCACCCCTCCACTTT.

The chain joins TRBV5-1 to TRBJ2-7, with D maybe TRBD2 (6 bases). Germline V gene lookup returns CDR1 SGHRS and CDR2 YFSETQ. The CDR3 sequence is 14 residues long. V gave up 2 bases and J gave up 4 bases, with 13 bases separating them. This chain's CDR3 is CASSLGGTDYEQYV. CDR3 sequence (DNA): TGCGCCAGCAGCTTAGGCGGGACGGATTACGAGCAGTACGTC.

The chain links TRBV7-9 to TRBJ1-5; 7 bases line up with TRBD1. V shed 5 bases, J shed 1 base, and the junction held 8 bases outside the gene matches. CDR3 length: 16 amino acids. Germline V gives CDR1 SEHNR, CDR2 FQNEAQ (reference sequence). The CDR3 region is CASSQGQGVSNQPQHF. The CDR3 coding sequence is TGTGCCAGCAGCCAAGGGCAGGGGGTAAGCAATCAGCCCCAGCATTTT. Together with reference TRBV7-9 and TRBJ1-5, the CDR3 gives the full variable domain: DTGVSQNPRHKITKRGQNVTFRCDPISEHNRLYWYRQTLGQGPEFLTYFQNEAQLEKSRLLSDRFSAERPKGSFSTLEIQRTEQGDSAMYLCASSQGQGVSNQPQHFGDGTRLSIL.

The sample holds one count of this clone. The V call is TRBV30, the J call TRBJ1-6; no reliable D call. The CDR3 covers 15 residues. The germline CDR1 and CDR2 sequences are GTSNPN and SVGIG (reference sequence). V was clipped by 0 bases and J by 1 base, with 7 bases between them. CDR3 amino acids: CAWSVAGSYNSPLHF. DNA of the CDR3: TGTGCCTGGAGTGTGGCGGGGTCCTATAATTCACCCCTCCACTTT.

The chain joins TRBV27 to TRBJ2-7, with 9 positions matching TRBD1. Germline V gene sequence: CDR1 MNHEY, CDR2 SMNVEV (reference sequence). This CDR3 region has 16 residues. V shed 8 bases, J shed 2 bases, and the junction held 13 bases outside the gene matches. CDR3 sequence (DNA): TGTGCCAGCCGGATCAAGGACAGGGGACCCCCCTACGAGCAGTACTTC. Translation gives CASRIKDRGPPYEQYF.

This chain joins TRBV27 and TRBJ1-5; possibly TRBD1 for D (5 bases). V shed 6 bases and J shed 0 bases, with 15 bases lying between them. This CDR3 contains 16 residues. Germline values: CDR1 MNHEY, CDR2 SMNVEV (reference sequence). The DNA for the CDR3 is TGTGCCAGCAGCCTGGAGGGGCGTTATAGCAATCAGCCCCAGCATTTT. It yields the protein CASSLEGRYSNQPQHF.

The sample holds one count of this clone. The CDR3 loop is CASSYNRGYEQYF. The DNA for the CDR3 is TGTGCCAGCAGCTATAACCGGGGCTACGAGCAGTACTTC. This sequence joins TRBV7-2 and TRBJ2-7; the D gene is possibly TRBD2 (5 bases). The germline V and J ends were trimmed by 4 bases and 3 bases, with 10 bases remaining between them. Per the germline V gene, CDR1 is SGHTA and CDR2 is FQGNSA. The CDR3 consists of 13 residues.

There are a few counts of this clone. The V gene is TRBV5-6, the J gene TRBJ2-1; 8 bases map to TRBD1. Losses at the gene ends were 1 base for V and 7 bases for J; bases not matched to a gene: 10. The CDR3 runs to 16 residues. Germline V gene sequence: CDR1 SGHDT, CDR2 YYEEEE. In nucleotides, the CDR3 is TGTGCCAGCAGCTTGTATAGGACAGGGAGGTTAAATGAGCAGTTCTTC. Protein: CASSLYRTGRLNEQFF.

V and J are TRBV7-2 and TRBJ2-7; 8 bases match TRBD2. The CDR3 extends over 15 amino acids. Trimming removed 3 bases from V and 5 bases from J; junction bases left unmatched: 9. Per germline, CDR1 SGHTA and CDR2 FQGNSA. The CDR3 DNA is TGTGCCAGCAGCTTCGAGTGGCGGGGGGCCCACGAGCAGTACTTC. Translation: CASSFEWRGAHEQYF.

The chain couples TRBV28 to TRBJ1-5, with D unresolved. The V end lost 4 bases, the J end lost 3 bases, and 10 bases lay between the germline ends. The germline CDR1 and CDR2 sequences are MDHEN and SYDVKM. This CDR3 has 14 amino acids. The CDR3 is CASSSPGVNQPQHF. The CDR3 DNA is TGTGCCAGCAGTTCCCCCGGAGTCAATCAGCCCCAGCATTTT.

The chain uses TRBV7-2 and TRBJ1-1; unclear D gene. The V gene lost 5 bases and the J gene lost 5 bases, with 15 bases spanning the gap. This CDR3 has 14 amino acids. From germline, CDR1 is SGHTA and CDR2 FQGNSA. The CDR3 loop reads CASSARRGSTEAFF. The DNA for the CDR3 is TGTGCCAGCAGCGCACGAAGAGGGTCGACTGAAGCTTTCTTT.

The gene calls are TRBV5-4 and TRBJ2-7; TRBD1 agrees at 11 bases. Germline V lookup: CDR1 SGHNT, CDR2 YYREEE (reference sequence). This CDR3 contains 15 residues. After removal of 7 bases from V and 3 bases from J, the junction contained 9 bases not matched to a gene. In DNA form, the CDR3 reads TGTGCCAGCGGCCACCCCGGGACAGGGGGCTACGAGCAGTACTTC. Translated: CASGHPGTGGYEQYF.

Comments on this clone: Other nucleotide sequences from this sample produce the same CDR3. This chain connects TRBV7-2 to TRBJ2-5; a possible D gene is TRBD1 (8 bases). This CDR3 is built from 14 residues. Trimming shortened V by 6 bases and J by 2 bases, and 13 bases separated the two germline ends. Germline CDR1 and CDR2: SGHTA and FQGNSA. CDR3 DNA sequence: TGTGCCAGCAGTCTACAGGGGGGGCAAGAGACCCAGTACTTC. Translated, it gives CASSLQGGQETQYF.

V is TRBV9 and J is TRBJ1-5; 7 bases are shared with TRBD1. V trimming: 5 bases; J trimming: 5 bases; junction bases outside the gene matches: 4. There are 13 residues in the CDR3. Germline loops: CDR1 SGDLS, CDR2 YYNGEE. The CDR3 nucleotides are TGTGCCAGCAGTGAACAGGGGCATCAGCCCCAGCATTTT. It specifies CASSEQGHQPQHF.

V and J are TRBV6-4 and TRBJ1-2, with D unresolved. CDR1 MRHNA and CDR2 SNTAGT come from the germline V gene. Trimming removed 3 bases from V and 4 bases from J, with 9 bases in between. CDR3 size: 13 residues. CDR3 in amino acids: CASSELPFYGYTF. The CDR3 nucleotides are TGTGCCAGCAGTGAACTTCCATTCTATGGCTACACCTTC.

V gene TRBV7-9 combines with J gene TRBJ1-1; 7 nucleotides line up with TRBD1. The germline V gene has CDR1 SEHNR and CDR2 FQNEAQ (reference sequence). The CDR3 loop spans 15 amino acids. The junction had 8 bases not matched to a gene; V was cut back by 1 base and J by 6 bases. The CDR3 region has the DNA TGTGCCAGCAGCTTAGGGGCAGGGGGGACCCCTGAAGCTTTCTTT. Its translation: CASSLGAGGTPEAFF.

The rearrangement joins TRBV19 to TRBJ2-3, with 10 bases fitting TRBD2. The V and J ends lost 1 base and 11 bases, in that order; junction bases with no gene match: 12. The germline V gene has CDR1 LNHDA and CDR2 SQIVND (reference sequence). This CDR3 is built from 16 residues. For the CDR3, the DNA is TGTGCCAGTAGTATAGGAACTAGCGGGGTCGGGTGGAAGCAGTATTTT. Translation: CASSIGTSGVGWKQYF.

This rearrangement joins TRBV6-5 to TRBJ2-1; unclear D gene. Trimming pared 7 bases from V and 12 bases from J, leaving 25 bases between. Germline CDR1 and CDR2: MNHEY and SVGAGI. The CDR3 sequence is 15 residues long. CDR3 amino acids: CASMSGFQPSRGQFF. CDR3 DNA: TGTGCCAGCATGAGTGGCTTCCAACCTTCCAGAGGGCAGTTCTTC.